These 8 T cell receptor beta chains originate from one sample sequenced in a study of preoperative IRX-2 immunotherapy in early breast cancer. Noted treatment: preoperative locoregional IRX-2 cytokine immunotherapy. Sequencing used immunoSEQ multiplex PCR; TCRdb keeps in-frame clones, though not all of them. Among 250 or so clones, roughly four fifths were seen once, and the ten largest hold about 14%. The specimen was normal tissue next to the tumor, collected from a patient treated with IRX-2 immunotherapy. The receptors shown here come from a human donor with breast cancer.

This clone was seen a single time. This sequence joins TRBV15 and TRBJ1-5, with D maybe TRBD1 (6 bases). The CDR3 length is 14 residues. V was clipped by 1 base and J by 4 bases, with 8 bases between them. Germline V gene data show CDR1 as LNHNV and CDR2 as YYDKDF (reference sequence). CDR3 in DNA: TGTGCCACCAGCAGAGGACAGGTAAATCAGCCCCAGCATTTT. The encoded protein is CATSRGQVNQPQHF.

This rearrangement joins TRBV10-2 to TRBJ2-7; unclear D gene. Looked up from germline, CDR1 is WSHSY and CDR2 is SAAADI. V was pared by 0 bases and J by 4 bases, with 13 bases between. The CDR3 runs to 15 residues. The CDR3 DNA sequence: TGCGCCAGCAGTGAGTCTTCCGTTGCTACTTACGAGCAGTACTTC. Protein sequence: CASSESSVATYEQYF.

This chain uses TRBV6-8 with TRBJ2-1; D is uncertain. The germline CDR1 and CDR2 sequences are MNHGY and SAAAGT. The CDR3 sequence is 15 residues long. Trimming took off 2 bases at V and 6 bases at J, with 14 bases between the two ends. The CDR3 nucleotides are TGTGCCAGCAGTTACAGGACCGATCTCTCCAATGAGCAGTTCTTC. It is translated as CASSYRTDLSNEQFF.

Written as DNA, the CDR3 is TGTGCCAGTAATCAGGGGCGATCGAATGAGCAGTTCTTC. Its translation is CASNQGRSNEQFF. The V gene is TRBV19, the J gene TRBJ2-1, with D possibly being TRBD1 (6 bases). With 7 bases removed from V and 7 bases from J, the gap between germline ends came to 14 bases. This CDR3 contains 13 residues. Germline V lookup: CDR1 LNHDA, CDR2 SQIVND (reference sequence).

This sequence joins TRBV9 and TRBJ1-1; 11 positions match TRBD1. Germline lookup yields CDR1 SGDLS and CDR2 YYNGEE. The CDR3 is made up of 14 amino acids. V shed 5 bases, J shed 5 bases, and the junction held 5 bases outside the gene matches. The CDR3 protein is CASSGDRGITEAFF. In nucleotides, the CDR3 is TGTGCCAGCAGTGGGGACAGGGGGATAACTGAAGCTTTCTTT.

This chain uses TRBV19 with TRBJ2-2; D uncertain. Germline values: CDR1 LNHDA, CDR2 SQIVND (reference sequence). The CDR3 spans 13 residues. Trimming left V 7 bases short and J 0 bases short, with 6 bases between. CDR3 nucleotide sequence: TGTGCCAGTACCAACCCGAACACCGGGGAGCTGTTTTTT. Its protein product is CASTNPNTGELFF. The full variable domain, its missing parts supplied by reference TRBV19 and TRBJ2-2, is DGGITQSPKYLFRKEGQNVTLSCEQNLNHDAMYWYRQDPGQGLRLIYYSQIVNDFQKGDIAEGYSVSREKKESFPLTVTSAQKNPTAFYLCASTNPNTGELFFGEGSRLTVL.

The gene calls are TRBV28 and TRBJ2-2; D perhaps matches TRBD1 (6 bases). V gave up 4 bases and J gave up 6 bases, with 18 bases separating them. In germline, CDR1 is MDHEN, CDR2 SYDVKM. The length of the CDR3 is 16 residues. CDR3 nucleotide sequence: TGTGCCAGCAGTTCACAGGGAATTGGGGGATCCGGGGAGCTGTTTTTT. Its protein product is CASSSQGIGGSGELFF.

V is TRBV18 and J is TRBJ2-5; no reliable D call. This CDR3 has 15 amino acids. Germline loops: CDR1 KGHSH, CDR2 LQKENI. V lost 1 base, J lost 2 bases, and 11 bases lay in between. The CDR3 coding sequence is TGTGCCAGCTCACCACGGAGTAGCCCTCAAGAGACCCAGTACTTC. It encodes CASSPRSSPQETQYF.